These 16 T cell receptor beta chains were all obtained from the same sample, sequenced in a study of T cell changes during pregnancy in multiple sclerosis. Generated by immunoSEQ multiplex PCR, the TCRdb table keeps only in-frame clones and is missing some. The table records 84,000 or so clones, approximately 94% of them present only once. The starting material was peripheral blood, obtained in the third trimester of pregnancy. The receptor set was obtained from a female donor with multiple sclerosis, enrolled in a pregnancy study.

V is TRBV2 and J is TRBJ2-3; TRBD1 agrees at 7 bases. This CDR3 is 16 amino acids long. Trimming took 2 bases from V and 8 from J; bases not matched to a gene: 13. Per the germline V gene, CDR1 is SNHLY and CDR2 is FYNNEI. The CDR3 nucleotides read TGTGCCAGCAGTGAATTATGGGGAAGGGGGCCGGGTACGCAGTATTTT. Encoded protein: CASSELWGRGPGTQYF.

The V call is TRBV6-5, the J call TRBJ1-6; D is possibly TRBD1 (6 bases). This CDR3 spans 13 amino acids. Germline V gene sequence: CDR1 MNHEY, CDR2 SVGAGI. V dropped 6 bases and J dropped 9 bases, with 12 bases sitting between them. The CDR3 sequence: CASSPAGVSPLHF. In nucleotides, the CDR3 is TGTGCCAGCAGCCCTGCAGGGGTTTCACCCCTCCACTTT.

The V gene is TRBV19, the J gene TRBJ1-6, with no clear D. V was clipped by 3 bases and J by 8 bases, with 20 bases between them. The V gene's germline CDR1 is LNHDA and CDR2 SQIVND (reference sequence). This CDR3 is 17 amino acids long. The CDR3 reads CASSILLERPSDSPLHF. CDR3 in DNA: TGTGCCAGTAGTATTCTCCTAGAGCGGCCCAGCGATTCACCCCTCCACTTT.

The V call is TRBV7-3, the J call TRBJ1-1; 7 nucleotides line up with TRBD1. The CDR3 consists of 13 residues. Germline trimming cut 5 bases from V and 5 bases from J; bases unmatched to any gene: 5. Germline CDR1 is SGHTA and CDR2 is FQGTGA. The CDR3 region has the DNA TGTGCCAGCAGCCGGGACAGAGGGACTGAAGCTTTCTTT. Translating gives CASSRDRGTEAFF.

The rearrangement uses TRBV29-1 and TRBJ2-3; TRBD1 might be the D (6 bases). Trimming cost V 3 bases and J 3 bases, with 13 bases left between them. CDR1 is SQVTM and CDR2 is ANQGSEA in the germline V gene. This CDR3 contains 14 residues. The CDR3 is CSVDPAGATDTQYF. In nucleotides, the CDR3 is TGCAGCGTTGATCCGGCAGGGGCAACAGATACGCAGTATTTT.

The rearrangement joins TRBV2 to TRBJ2-5; 8 nucleotides agree with TRBD2. Germline V CDR1 and CDR2: SNHLY, FYNNEI. CDR3 length: 15 amino acids. V trimming: 3 bases; J trimming: 5 bases; junction bases outside the gene matches: 8. CDR3: CASSEGSGGAETQYF. DNA for the CDR3: TGTGCCAGCAGTGAGGGGAGCGGGGGAGCGGAGACCCAGTACTTC.

The rearrangement links TRBV11-2 to TRBJ1-6, with D possibly matching TRBD1 (5 bases). V was cut by 6 bases and J by 7 bases, with 19 bases left in between. Germline-derived CDR1 and CDR2 are SGHAT and FQNNGV. This CDR3 has 16 amino acids. The CDR3 reads CASRPAGGTGNSPLHF. CDR3 DNA sequence: TGTGCCAGCAGACCGGCAGGCGGGACGGGGAATTCACCCCTCCACTTT.

This rearrangement joins TRBV5-1 to TRBJ1-1; 10 bases match TRBD1. V gave up 3 bases and J gave up 3 bases; unmatched junction bases: 5. Germline CDR1 and CDR2: SGHRS and YFSETQ. The CDR3 is 15 residues long. The CDR3 here is CASSWETGGHTEAFF. The CDR3 bases are TGCGCCAGCAGCTGGGAGACAGGGGGCCACACTGAAGCTTTCTTT.

J is TRBJ1-2 and V is TRBV27; TRBD1 aligns across 9 bases. J was trimmed by 5 bases and V by 6 bases; bases with no gene match: 7. Germline V lookup: CDR1 MNHEY, CDR2 SMNVEV (reference sequence). This CDR3 region has 14 residues. This chain's CDR3 is CASSSQGAWYGYTF. CDR3 bases: TGTGCCAGCAGCTCACAGGGGGCGTGGTATGGCTACACCTTC.

The chain is built from TRBV9 and TRBJ2-7, with 7 bases aligning to TRBD2. The CDR3 loop spans 14 amino acids. The V gene's germline CDR1 is SGDLS and CDR2 YYNGEE. Unmatched junction bases numbered 6, after V lost 4 bases and J lost 2 bases. CDR3 protein: CASSFGGGAYEQYF. The CDR3 DNA reads TGTGCCAGCAGCTTCGGGGGAGGGGCCTACGAGCAGTACTTC.

This chain connects TRBV19 to TRBJ1-6, with 8 nucleotides matching TRBD1. Germline assignment: CDR1 LNHDA and CDR2 SQIVND (reference sequence). The J segment lost 9 bases and the V segment lost 5 bases, leaving 9 bases of the junction unmatched. The CDR3 spans 15 residues. CDR3 sequence: CASSDPDRESSPLHF. In nucleotides, the CDR3 is TGTGCCAGTAGTGACCCGGACAGGGAAAGTTCACCCCTCCACTTT. The full variable domain, rest sourced from reference TRBV19 and TRBJ1-6, is DGGITQSPKYLFRKEGQNVTLSCEQNLNHDAMYWYRQDPGQGLRLIYYSQIVNDFQKGDIAEGYSVSREKKESFPLTVTSAQKNPTAFYLCASSDPDRESSPLHFGNGTRLTVT.

This chain links TRBV7-9 with TRBJ2-3; 10 nucleotides line up with TRBD2. Germline assignment: CDR1 SEHNR and CDR2 FQNEAQ (reference sequence). The CDR3 extends over 16 amino acids. The V segment lost 5 bases and the J segment 5 bases; nucleotides outside the gene matches: 10. CDR3: CASSPASGGALDTQYF. The CDR3 nucleotides read TGTGCCAGCAGCCCGGCGAGCGGGGGGGCATTAGATACGCAGTATTTT.

The gene calls are TRBV11-2 and TRBJ1-6; a weak D match, TRBD1 (6 bases). The V end was cut by 5 bases, the J end by 18 bases, with 17 bases between. The CDR3 is made up of 12 amino acids. Germline CDR1 reads SGHAT; CDR2 reads FQNNGV. In DNA form, the CDR3 reads TGTGCCAGCAGCCAAACAGGGAGGGAATACCACTTT. It codes for CASSQTGREYHF.

The rearrangement joins TRBV15 to TRBJ1-5; TRBD1 agrees at 7 bases. V was pared by 5 bases and J by 1 base, with 5 bases of the junction left unmatched. The CDR3 has 15 amino acids. Germline V gives CDR1 LNHNV, CDR2 YYDKDF (reference sequence). The CDR3 sequence: CATSGPTGSNQPQHF. CDR3 nucleotide sequence: TGTGCCACCAGCGGACCGACAGGGAGCAATCAGCCCCAGCATTTT.

This rearrangement joins TRBV4-2 to TRBJ1-4; 7 bases are a match to TRBD1. CDR1 is LGHNA and CDR2 is YNFKEQ in the germline V gene. The CDR3 is 17 amino acids. The ends lost 0 bases at V and 2 bases at J; junction bases unmatched: 6. The CDR3 DNA sequence: TGTGCCAGCAGCCAAGAGTTAGGACAGGCCACTAATGAAAAACTGTTTTTT. This codes for CASSQELGQATNEKLFF.

The chain combines TRBV7-6 with TRBJ2-7; 10 bases map to TRBD1. The CDR3 extends over 16 amino acids. CDR1 and CDR2 (germline): SGHVS, FNYEAQ. Trimming took 5 bases from V and 2 from J; bases not matched to a gene: 9. The CDR3 here is CASSQTPGQGTYEQYF. DNA for the CDR3: TGTGCCAGCAGCCAGACACCGGGACAGGGGACCTACGAGCAGTACTTC.